A selection of T cell receptor beta chains follows, all from one sample in a study of shared clonotypes between healthy human individuals. The table came from immunoSEQ multiplex PCR; TCRdb's copy has only in-frame clones and leaves some out. This table holds 950,000 to 1,300,000 clones, under 80% found once. Material: memory CD4+ T cells sorted from blood. Every receptor here comes from a man younger than 35 in good health. The CDR3 runs from the conserved cysteine through the conserved F or W. A D gene is named only where the DNA matches it firmly. Clone size appears in some rows only: once, few, many, or a class for an expanded clone.

v_gene	j_gene	abundance	d_gene	CDR3aa	CDR3nt
TRBV25-1	TRBJ2-7	few	TRBD1	CASSAPGQGVYYEQYF	TGTGCCAGCAGTGCCCCGGGACAGGGGGTTTACTACGAGCAGTACTTC
TRBV2	TRBJ2-3	-	-	CASSLTTDTQYF	TGTGCCAGCAGTCTCACCACAGATACGCAGTATTTT
TRBV10-3	TRBJ1-4	-	TRBD1	CAISVTGGEKLFF	TGTGCCATCAGTGTCACAGGGGGTGAAAAACTGTTTTTT
TRBV6-5	TRBJ2-7	-	-	CASSYGTSGYEQYF	TGTGCCAGCAGTTACGGGACAAGTGGGTACGAGCAGTACTTC
TRBV5-1	TRBJ2-1	once	-	CASSPTEQSYNEQFF	TGCGCCAGCAGCCCAACAGAACAATCCTACAATGAGCAGTTCTTC
TRBV7-3	TRBJ2-1	-	-	CASSPGGSYSYNEQFF	TGTGCCAGCAGCCCCGGAGGGAGTTACTCCTACAATGAGCAGTTCTTC
TRBV9	TRBJ2-4	-	-	CASSAQMEGGIQYF	TGTGCCAGCAGCGCCCAGATGGAGGGCGGCATTCAGTACTTC
TRBV15	TRBJ1-5	few	TRBD1	CATSRDGDRDQPQHF	TGTGCCACCAGCAGAGATGGGGACAGGGACCAGCCCCAGCATTTT
TRBV9	TRBJ1-3	-	-	CASSRGDNPGNTIYF	TGTGCCAGCAGTCGGGGGGACAACCCTGGAAACACCATATATTTT
TRBV4-3	TRBJ1-2	once	-	CASSLSGGADYGYTF	TGCGCCAGCAGCCTCTCGGGAGGGGCGGACTATGGCTACACCTTC
TRBV10-2	TRBJ2-3	-	TRBD2	CASSGERGATDTQYF	TGCGCCAGCAGTGGGGAGCGGGGGGCCACAGATACGCAGTATTTT
TRBV5-4	TRBJ1-2	-	-	CASSLGSPELYGYTF	TGTGCCAGCAGCTTGGGCAGCCCTGAGCTCTATGGCTACACCTTC
TRBV5-4	TRBJ2-1	-	-	CASSLGQYEQFF	TGTGCCAGCAGCCTAGGACAGTATGAGCAGTTCTTC
TRBV25-1	TRBJ1-2	-	-	CASSDLYYGYTF	TGTGCCAGCAGTGACCTATACTATGGCTACACCTTC
TRBV19	TRBJ1-5	-	TRBD1	CASSEQGAGQPQHF	TGTGCCAGTAGCGAACAGGGGGCAGGACAGCCCCAGCATTTT
TRBV6-5	TRBJ1-2	-	-	CASRDSLYGYTF	TGTGCCAGCAGAGATTCGTTGTATGGCTACACCTTC
TRBV2	TRBJ2-7	-	TRBD1	CASSEATGGWYEQYF	TGTGCCAGCAGTGAAGCTACAGGGGGCTGGTACGAGCAGTACTTC
TRBV4-3	TRBJ1-1	-	TRBD1	CASSQDRGTEAFF	TGCGCCAGCAGCCAGGACAGGGGCACTGAAGCTTTCTTT
TRBV7-3	TRBJ2-1	-	-	CASSLSPRAEQFF	TGTGCCAGCAGCTTATCACCCAGGGCAGAGCAGTTCTTC
TRBV10-3	TRBJ1-3	-	-	CAISESRSTGNTIYF	TGTGCCATCAGTGAGTCTCGCAGTACTGGAAACACCATATATTTT
TRBV11-2	TRBJ2-5	-	-	CASSLDITGGTQYF	TGTGCCAGCAGCTTAGATATCACCGGGGGGACCCAGTACTTC
TRBV7-9	TRBJ1-5	few	-	CASSSPGSMGNQPQHF	TGTGCCAGCAGTTCCCCGGGATCGATGGGCAATCAGCCCCAGCATTTT
TRBV27	TRBJ2-5	-	-	CASSNAGFQETQYF	TGTGCCAGCAGTAATGCCGGCTTCCAAGAGACCCAGTACTTC